This entry lists 14 T cell receptor beta chains sequenced from one sample in a study of blood T cell repertoires in COVID-19. Repertoires were generated with immunoSEQ multiplex PCR, while TCRdb's copy carries only in-frame clones and drops some. The sample includes 200,000 to 300,000 clones, about 90% of them seen just once. Sequenced material: peripheral blood. The receptors originated from a young adult with COVID-19, enrolled during active disease.

V is TRBV4-2 and J is TRBJ2-7, with 7 bases aligning to TRBD2. Per the germline V gene, CDR1 is LGHNA and CDR2 is YNFKEQ. CDR3 length: 16 amino acids. The trim removed 4 bases at V and 7 bases at J, leaving 16 bases unmatched. CDR3 coding DNA: TGTGCCAGCAGCCTCCAATTAGCGGGTAATTGGGGGGAGCAGTACTTC. This sequence encodes CASSLQLAGNWGEQYF.

The chain joins TRBV10-3 to TRBJ1-6, with D tentatively TRBD1 (6 bases). V dropped 1 base and J dropped 13 bases, with 11 bases sitting between them. The CDR3 length is 13 residues. Per germline, CDR1 ENHRY and CDR2 SYGVKD. Here the CDR3 reads CAISELDSLPLHF. Here the CDR3 DNA reads TGTGCCATCAGTGAGTTGGACAGCCTGCCCCTCCACTTT.

The V call is TRBV4-1, the J call TRBJ2-7; no firm D call. The CDR3 loop spans 14 amino acids. The V gene lost 1 base and the J gene lost 0 bases, with 7 bases spanning the gap. Germline V gene sequence: CDR1 MGHRA, CDR2 YSYEKL. CDR3 loop: CASSQGSSSYEQYF. DNA of the CDR3: TGCGCCAGCAGCCAAGGCTCTAGCTCCTACGAGCAGTACTTC.

This clone was observed a single time. V and J are TRBV5-8 and TRBJ2-7; tentatively, D is TRBD1 (6 bases). The CDR3 spans 13 residues. The V end lost 4 bases, the J end lost 4 bases, and 12 bases lay between the germline ends. Germline CDR1 is SGHTS and CDR2 is YDEGEE. The CDR3 loop reads CASSQGDRYEQYF. The CDR3 bases are TGTGCCAGCAGCCAGGGCGACAGGTACGAGCAGTACTTC.

This clone was recorded once. The V and J genes are TRBV19 and TRBJ2-1, with D hard to call. Deletions cut 3 bases from V and 9 bases from J, with 12 bases between. This CDR3 has 13 amino acids. Germline-derived CDR1 and CDR2 are LNHDA and SQIVND (reference sequence). In DNA form, the CDR3 reads TGTGCCAGTAGTATCGGTTTAAGCACTGAGCAGTTCTTC. It yields the protein CASSIGLSTEQFF.

This chain connects TRBV6-5 to TRBJ1-2; 9 bases agree with TRBD1. The CDR3 extends over 13 amino acids. Germline assignment: CDR1 MNHEY and CDR2 SVGAGI. J gave up 3 bases and V 6 bases, and 2 bases lay outside the gene matches. Here the CDR3 reads CASRTGGDYGYTF. CDR3 nucleotides: TGTGCCAGCAGGACAGGGGGTGACTATGGCTACACCTTC.

The chain couples TRBV6-1 to TRBJ2-7, with 7 bases lining up with TRBD1. Germline CDR1 MNHNS, CDR2 SASEGT. Losses at the gene ends were 2 bases for V and 1 base for J; bases not matched to a gene: 5. The CDR3 runs 15 residues. The CDR3 loop reads CASSEMQGVSYEQYF. CDR3 DNA: TGTGCCAGCAGTGAAATGCAGGGGGTTTCCTACGAGCAGTACTTC.

The chain has TRBV7-3 and TRBJ2-3, with a weak D call TRBD2 (5 bases). The V gene lost 1 base and the J gene lost 4 bases, with 18 bases spanning the gap. Germline assignment: CDR1 SGHTA and CDR2 FQGTGA. The CDR3 length is 17 residues. Written as DNA, the CDR3 is TGTGCCAGCAGCTTAAGTGGGGAAGCGGATTGGGCAGATACGCAGTATTTT. Translated: CASSLSGEADWADTQYF.

In its sample, this clone was seen once. The chain recombines TRBV7-9 with TRBJ2-7; D unclear. In germline, CDR1 is SEHNR, CDR2 FQNEAQ (reference sequence). This CDR3 has 15 residues. V was pared by 4 bases and J by 0 bases, with 13 bases between. This CDR3 reads CASSSWASSSYEQYF. CDR3 in DNA: TGTGCCAGCAGCTCCTGGGCGAGCAGCTCCTACGAGCAGTACTTC.

This chain links TRBV12-3 or TRBV12-4 with TRBJ1-1; 8 positions match TRBD1. The CDR3 sequence is 13 residues long. With V trimmed by 7 bases and J by 4 bases, 5 bases remained unmatched. This CDR3 is CASKRTGSTEAFF. CDR3 in DNA: TGTGCCAGCAAACGGACAGGGTCCACTGAAGCTTTCTTT.

This rearrangement joins TRBV4-2 to TRBJ2-2; 7 bases map to TRBD1. The ends lost 1 base at V and 3 bases at J; junction bases unmatched: 11. The CDR3 is 18 amino acids. CDR1 LGHNA and CDR2 YNFKEQ come from the germline V gene. This chain's CDR3 is CASSQGSGQDSHTGELFF. The DNA of the CDR3 is TGTGCCAGCAGCCAAGGGAGTGGACAGGATTCACACACCGGGGAGCTGTTTTTT.

This rearrangement joins TRBV7-9 to TRBJ1-2; D not resolved. Per germline, CDR1 SEHNR and CDR2 FQNEAQ (reference sequence). The length of the CDR3 is 13 residues. Trimming removed 1 base at V and 12 bases at J, with 15 bases between. CDR3 in DNA: TGTGCCAGCAGCTTAGATCCCGGAGCCCAAGACACCTTC. Its translation: CASSLDPGAQDTF.

A note on this clone: Other nucleotide sequences in the sample specify the same CDR3. This rearrangement joins TRBV3-1 (or the pseudogene TRBV3-2) to TRBJ1-1, with no clear D. The germline V gene encodes CDR1 LGHDT and CDR2 YNNKEL (reference sequence). This CDR3 region has 13 residues. Trimming shortened V by 1 base and J by 0 bases, and 3 bases separated the two germline ends. The CDR3 region has the DNA TGTGCCAGCAGCCAAGGTATGAACACTGAAGCTTTCTTT. Translated: CASSQGMNTEAFF.

This rearrangement joins TRBV20-1 to TRBJ2-7, with TRBD2 as a possible D gene (5 bases). Germline values: CDR1 DFQATT, CDR2 SNEGSKA (reference sequence). This CDR3 has 11 residues. Trimming left V 1 base short and J 9 bases short, with 10 bases between. The CDR3 region is CSARAELGQYF. The CDR3, as DNA: TGCAGTGCTAGAGCGGAACTAGGGCAGTACTTC.